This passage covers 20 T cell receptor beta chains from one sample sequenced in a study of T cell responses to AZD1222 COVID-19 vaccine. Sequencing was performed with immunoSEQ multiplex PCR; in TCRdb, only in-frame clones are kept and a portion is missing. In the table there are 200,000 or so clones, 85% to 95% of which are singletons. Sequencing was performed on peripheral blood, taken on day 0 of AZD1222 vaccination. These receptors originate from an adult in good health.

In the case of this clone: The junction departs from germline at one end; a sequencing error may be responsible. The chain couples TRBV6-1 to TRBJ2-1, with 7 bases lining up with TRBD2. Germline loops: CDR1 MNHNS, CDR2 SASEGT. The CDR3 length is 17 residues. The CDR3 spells CASSQASTSRIYNEQFF. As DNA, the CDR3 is TGTGCCAGCAGTCAAGCTTCGACTAGCCGGATATACAATGAGCAGTTCTTC.

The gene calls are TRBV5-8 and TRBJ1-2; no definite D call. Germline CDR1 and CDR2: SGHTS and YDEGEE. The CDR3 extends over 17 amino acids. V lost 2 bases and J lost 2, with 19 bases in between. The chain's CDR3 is CASSFRAAKHPNYGYTF. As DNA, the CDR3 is TGTGCCAGCAGCTTCCGGGCAGCAAAGCACCCCAACTATGGCTACACCTTC.

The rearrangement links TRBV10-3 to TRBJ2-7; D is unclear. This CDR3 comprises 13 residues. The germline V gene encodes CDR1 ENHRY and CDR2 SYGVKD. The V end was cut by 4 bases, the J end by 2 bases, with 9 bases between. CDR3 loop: CAISAGLAYEQYF. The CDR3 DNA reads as TGTGCCATCAGTGCCGGCCTCGCCTACGAGCAGTACTTC.

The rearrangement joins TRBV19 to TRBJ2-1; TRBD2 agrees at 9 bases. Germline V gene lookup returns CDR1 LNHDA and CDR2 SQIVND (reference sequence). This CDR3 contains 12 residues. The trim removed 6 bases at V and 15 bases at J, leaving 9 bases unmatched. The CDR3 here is CASRDIAGAGFF. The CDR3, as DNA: TGTGCCAGTAGGGATATAGCGGGGGCGGGGTTCTTC. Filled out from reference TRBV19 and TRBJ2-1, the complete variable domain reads DGGITQSPKYLFRKEGQNVTLSCEQNLNHDAMYWYRQDPGQGLRLIYYSQIVNDFQKGDIAEGYSVSREKKESFPLTVTSAQKNPTAFYLCASRDIAGAGFFGPGTRLTVL.

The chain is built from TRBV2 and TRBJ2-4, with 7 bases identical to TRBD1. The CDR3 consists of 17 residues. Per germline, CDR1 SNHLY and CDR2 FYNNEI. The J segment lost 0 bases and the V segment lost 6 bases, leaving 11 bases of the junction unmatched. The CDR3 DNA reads TGTGCCAGCAGAAGGAACAGGGGAGAGTCAGCCAAAAACATTCAGTACTTC. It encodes CASRRNRGESAKNIQYF.

This CDR3 reads CSADLGNTEAFF. The DNA of the CDR3 is TGCAGCGCCGATCTAGGGAACACTGAAGCTTTCTTT. The chain is built from TRBV29-1 and TRBJ1-1; D unclear. Germline V lookup: CDR1 SQVTM, CDR2 ANQGSEA. This CDR3 is 12 amino acids long. V lost 7 bases and J lost 1, with 10 bases in between. Supplemented by reference TRBV29-1 and TRBJ1-1, the full variable domain reads SAVISQKPSRDICQRGTSLTIQCQVDSQVTMMFWYRQQPGQSLTLIATANQGSEATYESGFVIDKFPISRPNLTFSTLTVSNMSPEDSSIYLCSADLGNTEAFFGQGTRLTVV.

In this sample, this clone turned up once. The CDR3 DNA is TGTGCCGCGTCGCCGAGGACGGTCTACAATGAGCAGTTCTTC. Translation gives CAASPRTVYNEQFF. The rearrangement links TRBV6-1 to TRBJ2-1; D is uncertain. The V end was cut by 11 bases, the J end by 3 bases, with 17 bases between. This CDR3 region has 14 residues. From germline, CDR1 is MNHNS and CDR2 SASEGT.

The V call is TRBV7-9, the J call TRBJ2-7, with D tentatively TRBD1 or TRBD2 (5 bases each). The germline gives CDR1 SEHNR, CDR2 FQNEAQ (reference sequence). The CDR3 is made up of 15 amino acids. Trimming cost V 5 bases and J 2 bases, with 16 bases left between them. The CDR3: CASSQPEKGPYEQYF. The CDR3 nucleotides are TGTGCCAGCAGCCAACCAGAGAAGGGACCCTACGAGCAGTACTTC.

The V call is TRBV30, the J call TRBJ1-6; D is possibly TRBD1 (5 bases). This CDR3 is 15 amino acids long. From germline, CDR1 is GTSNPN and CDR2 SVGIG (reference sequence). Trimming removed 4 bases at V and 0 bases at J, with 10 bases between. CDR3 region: CAWTGTSSYNSPLHF. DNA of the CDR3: TGTGCCTGGACAGGGACGAGCTCCTATAATTCACCCCTCCACTTT.

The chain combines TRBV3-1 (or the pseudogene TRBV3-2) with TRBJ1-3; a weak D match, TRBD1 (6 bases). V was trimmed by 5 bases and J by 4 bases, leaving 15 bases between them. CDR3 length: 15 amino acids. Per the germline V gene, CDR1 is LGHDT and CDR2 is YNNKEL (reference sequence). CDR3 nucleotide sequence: TGTGCCAGCAGCGCGGGGGCTGGTATCGGAAACACCATATATTTT. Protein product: CASSAGAGIGNTIYF.

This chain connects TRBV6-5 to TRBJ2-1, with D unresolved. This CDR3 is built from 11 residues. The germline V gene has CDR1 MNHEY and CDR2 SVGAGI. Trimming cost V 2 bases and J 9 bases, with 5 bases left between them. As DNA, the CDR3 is TGTGCCAGCAGTTACAACGGTGAGCAGTTCTTC. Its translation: CASSYNGEQFF.

DNA of the CDR3: TGCAGTGCTAGAGAGGCGTACTTC. It specifies CSAREAYF. V is TRBV20-1 and J is TRBJ2-5, with D unclear. CDR3 length: 8 residues. V dropped 0 bases and J dropped 13 bases, with 3 bases sitting between them. Germline values: CDR1 DFQATT, CDR2 SNEGSKA (reference sequence).

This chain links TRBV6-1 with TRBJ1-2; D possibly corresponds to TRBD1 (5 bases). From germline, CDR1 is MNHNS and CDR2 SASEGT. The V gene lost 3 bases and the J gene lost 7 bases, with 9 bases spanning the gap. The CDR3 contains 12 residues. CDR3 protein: CASSESGLGYTF. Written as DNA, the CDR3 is TGTGCCAGCAGTGAGTCAGGGCTTGGCTACACCTTC.

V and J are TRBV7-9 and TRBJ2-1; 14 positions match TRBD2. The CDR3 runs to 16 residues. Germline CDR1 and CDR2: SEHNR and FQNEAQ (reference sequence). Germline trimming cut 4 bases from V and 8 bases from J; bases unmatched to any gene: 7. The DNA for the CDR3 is TGTGCCAGCAGCTGGGGGACTAGCGGGAGTGTTGATGAGCAGTTCTTC. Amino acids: CASSWGTSGSVDEQFF.

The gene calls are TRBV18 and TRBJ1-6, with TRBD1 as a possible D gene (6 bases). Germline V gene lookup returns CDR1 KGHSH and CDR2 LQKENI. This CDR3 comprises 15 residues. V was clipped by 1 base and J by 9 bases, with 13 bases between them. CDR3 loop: CASSPQRGGGSPLHF. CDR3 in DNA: TGTGCCAGCTCACCACAGAGGGGAGGGGGTTCACCCCTCCACTTT. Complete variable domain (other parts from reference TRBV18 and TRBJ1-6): NAGVMQNPRHLVRRRGQEARLRCSPMKGHSHVYWYRQLPEEGLKFMVYLQKENIIDESGMPKERFSAEFPKEGPSILRIQQVVRGDSAAYFCASSPQRGGGSPLHFGNGTRLTVT.

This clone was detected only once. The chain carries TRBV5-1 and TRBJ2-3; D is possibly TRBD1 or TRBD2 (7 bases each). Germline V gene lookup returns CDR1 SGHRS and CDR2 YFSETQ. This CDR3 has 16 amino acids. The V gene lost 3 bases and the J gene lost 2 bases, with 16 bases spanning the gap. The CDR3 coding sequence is TGCGCCAGCAGCTGGGGGGGACAGATAAACACAGATACGCAGTATTTT. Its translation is CASSWGGQINTDTQYF.

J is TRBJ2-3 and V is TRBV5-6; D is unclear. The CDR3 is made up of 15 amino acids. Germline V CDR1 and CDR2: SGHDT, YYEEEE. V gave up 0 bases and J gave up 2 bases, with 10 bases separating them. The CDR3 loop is CASSLAPVSTDTQYF. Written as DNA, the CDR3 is TGTGCCAGCAGCTTGGCCCCAGTCTCCACAGATACGCAGTATTTT.

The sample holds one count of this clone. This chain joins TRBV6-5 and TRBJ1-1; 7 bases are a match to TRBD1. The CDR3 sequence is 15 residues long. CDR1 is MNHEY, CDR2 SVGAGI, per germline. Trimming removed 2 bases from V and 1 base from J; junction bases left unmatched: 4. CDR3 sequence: CASSYTTGRNTEAFF. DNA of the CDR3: TGTGCCAGCAGTTACACGACAGGGAGGAACACTGAAGCTTTCTTT.

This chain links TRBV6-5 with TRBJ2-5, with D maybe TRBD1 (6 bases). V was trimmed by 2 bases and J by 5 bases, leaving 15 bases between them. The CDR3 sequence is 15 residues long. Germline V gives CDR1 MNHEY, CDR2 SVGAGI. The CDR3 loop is CASSYGPGAMETQYF. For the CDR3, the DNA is TGTGCCAGCAGTTACGGGCCAGGGGCTATGGAGACCCAGTACTTC.

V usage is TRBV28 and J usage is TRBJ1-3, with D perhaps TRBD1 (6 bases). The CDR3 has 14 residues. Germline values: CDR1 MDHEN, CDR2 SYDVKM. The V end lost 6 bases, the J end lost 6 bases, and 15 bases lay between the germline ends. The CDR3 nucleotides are TGTGCCAGCAGGGGAACAGGGTGGCCAAACACCATATATTTT. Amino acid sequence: CASRGTGWPNTIYF. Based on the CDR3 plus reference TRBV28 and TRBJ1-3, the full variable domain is DVKVTQSSRYLVKRTGEKVFLECVQDMDHENMFWYRQDPGLGLRLIYFSYDVKMKEKGDIPEGYSVSREKKERFSLILESASTNQTSMYLCASRGTGWPNTIYFGEGSWLTVV.